The T cell receptor beta chain described here comes from a study of cytotoxic CD8 clonotypes in ibrutinib-treated CLL. Looking at the study overall: For this cohort, patients were about a dozen relapsed/refractory and around 16 treatment-naive, while 17 were IGHV unmutated. Study results and limitations: With treatment, public clonotypes, which were uncommon, either contracted or remained stable.

Details on this clone: Its antigen is not identified.

Germline-derived CDR1 and CDR2 are SGHRS and YFSETQ. After removal of 0 bases from V and 5 bases from J, the junction contained 10 bases not matched to a gene. This CDR3 spans 18 amino acids. Profiled with immunoSEQ multiplex PCR; TCRdb holds only in-frame clones, not every one. Counted here are roughly 63,000 clones, roughly 57% occurring once; the ten biggest clones make up about 15%. This TCR derives from a human donor with chronic lymphocytic leukemia. Source: PBMCs, taken after 12 months of ibrutinib treatment. This chain joins TRBV5-1 and TRBJ2-7, with 14 bases fitting TRBD2. CDR3 in DNA: TGCGCCAGCAGCTTGGCCAGGTTCTGGGGACTAGCGGGAGACGAGCAGTACTTC. Protein: CASSLARFWGLAGDEQYF. The whole variable domain, remainder taken from reference TRBV5-1 and TRBJ2-7, is KAGVTQTPRYLIKTRGQQVTLSCSPISGHRSVSWYQQTPGQGLQFLFEYFSETQRNKGNFPGRFSGRQFSNSRSEMNVSTLELGDSALYLCASSLARFWGLAGDEQYFGPGTRLTVT.